This paragraph reports one T cell receptor beta chain. The data were taken from a study of tumor and adjacent non-tumor tissue in lung cancer. Study-wide context: Patients were aged about 30 to 85, approximately 11 men and about 5 women, stage I to III.

There are 16 residues in the CDR3. J gave up 3 bases and V 4 bases, and 6 bases lay outside the gene matches. Germline V CDR1 and CDR2: MNHEY, SVGAGI. No cell sorting was done before RNA was extracted from the tissue. More than 3 cm separated this lung sample from the edge of the tumor. The library came from three nested PCR rounds adapted from ARM-PCR protocols. TCRdb itself ran the multiplex PCR reads through MiXCR, one entry per CDR3 protein. The sample lists about 98,000 distinct CDR3 sequences, about 80% occurring once. The receptor comes from a man aged 60 to 75 with small cell lung cancer. Sequencing used distant non-tumor lung tissue. This chain links TRBV6-5 with TRBJ2-6; 7 bases match TRBD1. CDR3 amino acids: CASSSQGLSGANVLTF. DNA for the CDR3: TGTGCCAGCAGTTCACAGGGGCTGAGTGGGGCCAACGTCCTGACTTTC.